The rows below give T cell receptor beta chains drawn from one sample of a study of CD8+CD57+ T cells in acquired aplastic anemia. Using its own MiXCR run on the reads, TCRdb lists one record per CDR3 protein. Here the sample spans about 470,000 distinct CDR3 sequences, around 32% being singletons. The specimen sequenced was sorted CD4+, CD8+, or CD8+CD57+ T cells (not recorded which) from PBMCs. These receptors all come from a human donor with aplastic anemia. The CDR3 runs from the conserved cysteine through the conserved F or W. The D gene is left open where the match is weak. For some rows the clone size is stated as once, few or many, or as a class when expanded; others skip it.

>TRBD1|TRBV10-3|TRBJ1-3|few
TGTGCCAGCAGTGGGCAGGGGGGGACTGGAAACACCATATATTTT
CASSGQGGTGNTIYF
>TRBD1|TRBV2|TRBJ1-5|many
TGTGCCAGCGGGGACAGGGGATATCAGCCCCAGCATTTT
CASGDRGYQPQHF
>TRBD2|TRBV2|TRBJ2-5|NA
TGTGCCAGCAGGGATAGCGGGAGGGATCAAGAGACCCAGTACTTC
CASRDSGRDQETQYF
>NA|TRBV9|TRBJ2-1|NA
TGTGCCAGCAGCACCAACCCCACTAACCTATACAATGAGCAGTTCTTC
CASSTNPTNLYNEQFF
>TRBD1|TRBV7-2|TRBJ2-5|NA
TGTGCCACCGCTCTGGGACAGGGAATTTGGGAGACCCAGTACTTC
CATALGQGIWETQYF
>TRBD2|TRBV7-7|TRBJ2-2|NA
TGTGCTAGCAGCTTAGTGCTAGCGGGAAACACCGGGGAGCTGTTTTTT
CASSLVLAGNTGELFF
>NA|TRBV5-1|TRBJ2-7|NA
TGCGCCAGCAGCTTTCTCTCTAGCGCGAGCTCCTACGAGCAGTACTTC
CASSFLSSASSYEQYF
>NA|TRBV7-2|TRBJ1-3|once
TGTGCCAGCAGCTTAGGACGGGCGAGCACCATATATTTT
CASSLGRASTIYF
>NA|TRBV5-8|TRBJ2-2|NA
TGTGCCAGCAGCTTCCAGCGCGACACCGGGGAGCTGTTTTTT
CASSFQRDTGELFF
>TRBD2|TRBV11-1|TRBJ2-3|few
TGTGCCAGCAGCTCGATACTAGCGGGCACAGATACGCAGTATTTT
CASSSILAGTDTQYF
>NA|TRBV7-9|TRBJ2-5|few
TGCGCCAGCAGCCAAGAGACGCAAGAGACCCAGTACTTC
CASSQETQETQYF
>NA|TRBV7-3|TRBJ2-2|many
TGTGCCAGCAGCTTAACGGGAGACGGGGAGCTGTTTTTT
CASSLTGDGELFF
>NA|TRBV20-1|TRBJ2-7|NA
TGCAGTGCTAGAGAGGCGTCCCCCTACGAGCAGTACTTC
CSAREASPYEQYF
>NA|TRBV5-1|TRBJ2-2|NA
TGCGCCAGCAAACCGGGCGCAAGGAACACCGGGGAGCTGTTTTTT
CASKPGARNTGELFF
>TRBD1|TRBV5-6|TRBJ2-7|NA
TGTGCCAGCAGCCGGCCCCCGGGGGGGACAGGGGGAAACGAGCAGTACTTC
CASSRPPGGTGGNEQYF
>NA|TRBV29-1|TRBJ1-2|NA
TGCAGCGTTCTGGGGACCGGGGTTCGCTGCACCTTC
CSVLGTGVRCTF
>NA|TRBV10-3|TRBJ1-3|few
TGTGCCATCAGTGAGGAGGGTTGGGGAAACACCATATATTTT
CAISEEGWGNTIYF
>TRBD1|TRBV7-2|TRBJ2-5|NA
TGTGCCAGCAGCTTAAGGGGACAGGGGGTGGGGGAGACCCAGTACTTC
CASSLRGQGVGETQYF
>NA|TRBV10-3|TRBJ1-4|NA
TGTGCCATCAGTCCCGGGCTAGCTAATGAAAAACTGTTTTTT
CAISPGLANEKLFF
>NA|TRBV24-1|TRBJ1-1|NA
TGTGCCACCAGTCCACCCCCCCAAGAACCTGAAGCTTTCTTT
CATSPPPQEPEAFF